These 3 T cell receptor beta chains were sequenced from one sample in a study of CD8 T cells in Susac syndrome. After extraction with the RNeasy kit, about 0.45 to 1 ug of the RNA was reverse transcribed using random hexamers. One entry per CDR3 protein, called by TCRdb with MiXCR from the immunoSEQ multiplex PCR reads. The sample comprises about 440,000 distinct CDR3 sequences, 85% of which are singletons, and about 0.12% rests with the top ten. The sample consisted of CD8+ T cells from PBMCs. The receptors come from a human donor with multiple sclerosis.

This sequence joins TRBV28 and TRBJ2-1; 7 bases fit TRBD1. From germline, CDR1 is MDHEN and CDR2 SYDVKM. V lost 5 bases and J lost 2; bases outside the gene matches: 9. This CDR3 spans 16 amino acids. CDR3 DNA: TGTGCCAGCAGTCTGAACCGGGACAGCCCCTACAATGAGCAGTTCTTC. Encoded protein: CASSLNRDSPYNEQFF.

The genes are TRBV20-1 and TRBJ1-2; 8 positions match TRBD1. Germline CDR1 is DFQATT and CDR2 is SNEGSKA (reference sequence). The CDR3 contains 17 residues. With V trimmed by 0 bases and J by 3 bases, 12 bases remained unmatched. The CDR3 DNA sequence: TGCAGTGCTAGAGATTGGGAGGCAGGGGGCCAGGACTATGGCTACACCTTC. As protein: CSARDWEAGGQDYGYTF.

This clonotype was seen a handful of times. The V and J genes are TRBV6-1 and TRBJ1-1, with D maybe TRBD1 (6 bases). The germline CDR1 and CDR2 sequences are MNHNS and SASEGT. V was pared by 5 bases and J by 6 bases, with 16 bases between. This CDR3 has 14 amino acids. The CDR3 nucleotides are TGTGCCAGCAGTTTAACCTACAGGGTCCCTGAAGCTTTCTTT. Amino acids: CASSLTYRVPEAFF.